This paragraph reports one TCR beta chain. Its antigen target is currently unknown. Within one base of it there is no much larger clone, and no base qualities were kept. The CDR3 regions of human TCRbeta chains were analyzed by immunosequencing. On the authors' methods: Repertoire TCRs were matched against a reference library of SARS-CoV-2-specific TCRs generated with the MIRA antigen-specificity platform. Breadth meant the fraction of unique TCRs that were SARS-CoV-2-associated, whereas depth meant the fraction of total T cells that were SARS-CoV-2-associated. Using the MIRA data, each spike-specific TCR was mapped to the spike region that the TCR reacts to and placed in a CD4 or CD8 class. Log10-transformed breadth and depth values were compared by one-way ANOVA with Sidak's multiple comparisons tests. TCRdb took over this immuneACCESS table, retaining in-frame rearrangements with V and J assigned. Such tables are incomplete; in checked studies, under half of the missing clones stem from an unresolved V gene, and the remainder is unexplained. The D gene and trimming were derived from the DNA, and the V and J assignments and clone size from that table. The sample table shows about 150,000 clones, and 94% are seen once. 0.95% to 1.5% of the sample belongs to the ten largest clones.

Taken from cysteine to phenylalanine, the CDR3 has 16 residues. The read is trimmed to its CDR3 DNA, 48 bases read in frame from base 1. The CDR1 and CDR2 encoded by the germline V gene are LGHNT and FRNRAP. Clipping removes 1 base from V and 5 bases from J, with 8 as the unmatched junction base count. This sample is drawn from a study of T cell responses to AZD1222 COVID-19 vaccine listed by TCRdb under 2021. Describing the broader study: AZD1222 recipients given second doses at about 4 weeks or at about 12 weeks were pooled, since spike-specific TCR depth and breadth were not found to differ between the two schedules. Trial participants were enrolled by age into subgroups of 18-55, 56-69 and 70-plus years, and around 150, 28 and 57 TCR-sequenced participants, respectively, were included in these subgroups. A total of 230 to 250 trial participants underwent TCR sequencing, of whom some 210 received two doses of AZD1222 and some 25 received two doses of the MenACWY control vaccine. General study outcomes and caveats: The 56-69-year group was small, and its depth increase did not reach significance, likely because of low power. No day 14 peak-response samples were available, so repertoires were characterized only after the peak T cell response. Most participants were white British and females outnumbered males, and the authors suggested that clonal diversity may have been underestimated. Spike-specific TCR breadth and depth rose significantly after two AZD1222 doses compared with day 0 and with MenACWY recipients. Conclusions about previously exposed vaccinees are limited, since just 6 or 7 AZD1222 recipients were seropositive for SARS-CoV-2 at baseline. Reportedly, close to half of the unique spike-specific TCRs recognized epitopes lying outside the regions that are mutated in the B.1.351 and B.1.1.7 variants. The vaccine-associated CD4 TCRs covered the entire spike protein, and the dominant responses fell in regions 160-218 and 743-854.

This specimen's time point label, interpreted: baseline before first vaccination. Vaccinee samples came from UK trials COV001 and COV002, including a single-blind randomized controlled phase 2/3 trial of AZD1222 (ChAdOx1 nCoV-19) in healthy adults. For TCRbeta chain sequencing, PBMC samples were collected from trial participants at day 0 and at day 28 after the second dose. Source: peripheral blood, taken on day 0 of AZD1222 vaccination. Here the chain combines TRBV12-5 and TRBJ1-1, with 9 middle bases fitting TRBD1. The source of this sequence is an adult in good health. The CDR3 protein is CASGLATGTGLTEAFF. The nucleotides read TGTGCTAGTGGTTTGGCCACCGGGACAGGGCTAACTGAAGCTTTCTTT. With the portions outside the CDR3 filled from the reference TRBV12-5 and TRBJ1-1 genes, the complete variable region becomes DARVTQTPRHKVTEMGQEVTMRCQPILGHNTVFWYRQTMMQGLELLAYFRNRAPLDDSGMPKDRFSAEMPDATLATLKIQPSEPRDSAVYFCASGLATGTGLTEAFFGQGTRLTVV.